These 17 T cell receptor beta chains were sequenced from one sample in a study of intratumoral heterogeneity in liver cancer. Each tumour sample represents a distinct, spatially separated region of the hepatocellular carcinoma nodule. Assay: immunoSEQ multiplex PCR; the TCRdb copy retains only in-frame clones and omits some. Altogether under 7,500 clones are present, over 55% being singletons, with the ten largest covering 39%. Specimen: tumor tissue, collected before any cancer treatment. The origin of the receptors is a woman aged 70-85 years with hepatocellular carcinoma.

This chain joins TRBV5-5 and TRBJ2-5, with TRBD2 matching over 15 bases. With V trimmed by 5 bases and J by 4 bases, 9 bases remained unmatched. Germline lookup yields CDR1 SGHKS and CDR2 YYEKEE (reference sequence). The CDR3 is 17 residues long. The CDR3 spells CASRIFLGLAGGETQYF. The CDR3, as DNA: TGTGCCAGCAGAATCTTCCTGGGACTAGCGGGAGGAGAGACCCAGTACTTC.

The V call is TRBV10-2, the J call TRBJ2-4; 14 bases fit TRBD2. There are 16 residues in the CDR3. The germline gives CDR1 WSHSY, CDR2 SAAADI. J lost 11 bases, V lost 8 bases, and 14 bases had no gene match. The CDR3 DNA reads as TGCGCCAGCGGACTAGCGGGAGGCCCGGGGGTTGGCGTTCAGTACTTC. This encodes CASGLAGGPGVGVQYF.

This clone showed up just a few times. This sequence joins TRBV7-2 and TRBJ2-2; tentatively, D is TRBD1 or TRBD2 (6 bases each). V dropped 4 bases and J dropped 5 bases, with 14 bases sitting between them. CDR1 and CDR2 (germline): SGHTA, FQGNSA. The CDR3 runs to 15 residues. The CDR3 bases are TGTGCCAGCAGCTCGGGAATAGGGGGGACCGGGGAGCTGTTTTTT. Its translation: CASSSGIGGTGELFF.

CDR3 coding DNA: TGTGCCAGCAGCTTGCGAGCGGGAGTGCGAGAGACCCAGTACTTC. Translation: CASSLRAGVRETQYF. The chain carries TRBV5-6 and TRBJ2-5, with 8 bases identical to TRBD2. The CDR3 covers 15 residues. V lost 1 base and J lost 4; bases outside the gene matches: 6. Per germline, CDR1 SGHDT and CDR2 YYEEEE.

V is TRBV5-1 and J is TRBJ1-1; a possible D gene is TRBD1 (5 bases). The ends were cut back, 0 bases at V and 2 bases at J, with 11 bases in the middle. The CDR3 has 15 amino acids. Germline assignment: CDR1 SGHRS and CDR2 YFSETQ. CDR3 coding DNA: TGCGCCAGCAGCTTGGCGACAGACCGAAACACTGAAGCTTTCTTT. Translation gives CASSLATDRNTEAFF.

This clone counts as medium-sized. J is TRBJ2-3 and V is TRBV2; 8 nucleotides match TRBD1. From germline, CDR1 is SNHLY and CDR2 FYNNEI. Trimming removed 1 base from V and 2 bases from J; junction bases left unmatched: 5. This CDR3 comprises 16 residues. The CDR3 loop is CASSEGGRGLTDTQYF. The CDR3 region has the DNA TGTGCCAGCAGTGAAGGGGGCAGGGGGCTCACAGATACGCAGTATTTT.

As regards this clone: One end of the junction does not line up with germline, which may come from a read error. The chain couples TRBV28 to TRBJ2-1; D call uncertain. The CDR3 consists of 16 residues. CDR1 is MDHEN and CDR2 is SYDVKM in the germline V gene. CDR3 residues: CASSPLLATSFNEQFF. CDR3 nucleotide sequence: TGTGCCAGCAGTCCTCTTTTGGCGACTTCCTTCAATGAGCAGTTCTTC. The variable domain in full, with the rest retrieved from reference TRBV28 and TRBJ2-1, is DVKVTQSSRYLVKRTGEKVFLECVQDMDHENMFWYRQDPGLGLRLIYFSYDVKMKEKGDIPEGYSVSREKKERFSLILESASTNQTSMYLCASSPLLATSFNEQFFGPGTRLTVL.

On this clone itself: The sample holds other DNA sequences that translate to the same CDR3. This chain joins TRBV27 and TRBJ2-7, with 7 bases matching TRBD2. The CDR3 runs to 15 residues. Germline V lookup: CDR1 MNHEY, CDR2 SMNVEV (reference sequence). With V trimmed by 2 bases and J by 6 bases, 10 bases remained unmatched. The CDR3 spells CASSLSGGSGGEQYF. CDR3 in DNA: TGTGCCAGCAGTTTAAGTGGCGGGAGTGGCGGCGAGCAGTACTTC.

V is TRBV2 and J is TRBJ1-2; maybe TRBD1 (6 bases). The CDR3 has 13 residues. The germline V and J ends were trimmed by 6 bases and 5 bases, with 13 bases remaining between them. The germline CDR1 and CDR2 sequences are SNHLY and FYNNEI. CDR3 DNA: TGTGCCAGCAGCACCACAGGGACTTATGGCTACACCTTC. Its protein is CASSTTGTYGYTF.

The CDR3: CASSHKDSGITNEKLFF. Written as DNA, the CDR3 is TGCGCCAGCAGCCACAAAGATTCGGGTATCACTAATGAAAAACTGTTTTTT. The rearrangement links TRBV4-1 to TRBJ1-4; D is unclear. Trimming took 3 bases from V and 2 from J, leaving 16 bases between them. The CDR3 loop spans 17 amino acids. Germline CDR1 is MGHRA and CDR2 is YSYEKL.

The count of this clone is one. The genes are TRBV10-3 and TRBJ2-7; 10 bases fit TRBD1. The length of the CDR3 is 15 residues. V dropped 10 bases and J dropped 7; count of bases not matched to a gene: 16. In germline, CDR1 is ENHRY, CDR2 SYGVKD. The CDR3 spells CATSLSRQGAEEQYF. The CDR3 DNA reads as TGTGCCACTTCTTTATCTAGACAGGGGGCAGAGGAGCAGTACTTC.

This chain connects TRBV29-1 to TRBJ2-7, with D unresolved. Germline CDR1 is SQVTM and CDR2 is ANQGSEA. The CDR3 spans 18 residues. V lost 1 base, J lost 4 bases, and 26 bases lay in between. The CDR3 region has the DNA TGCAGCGTTGAAGTTAGAAACCCGGACGAACCAGGAAATTACGAGCAGTACTTC. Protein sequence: CSVEVRNPDEPGNYEQYF.

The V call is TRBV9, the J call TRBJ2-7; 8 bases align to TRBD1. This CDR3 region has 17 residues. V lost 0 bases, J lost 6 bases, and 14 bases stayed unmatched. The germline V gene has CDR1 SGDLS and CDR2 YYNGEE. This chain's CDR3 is CASSVGAGGAFYAEQYF. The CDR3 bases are TGTGCCAGCAGCGTAGGGGCAGGGGGCGCGTTTTACGCCGAGCAGTACTTC. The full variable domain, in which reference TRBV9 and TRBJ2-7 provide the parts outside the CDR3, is DSGVTQTPKHLITATGQRVTLRCSPRSGDLSVYWYQQSLDQGLQFLIQYYNGEERAKGNILERFSAQQFPDLHSELNLSSLELGDSALYFCASSVGAGGAFYAEQYFGPGTRLTVT.

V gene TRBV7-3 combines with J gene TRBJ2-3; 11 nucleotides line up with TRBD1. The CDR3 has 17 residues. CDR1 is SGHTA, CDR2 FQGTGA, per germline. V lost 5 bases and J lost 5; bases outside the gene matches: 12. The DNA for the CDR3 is TGTGCCAGCAGCCTCTCCGGGACAGGGGGTCGAGGAGATACGCAGTATTTT. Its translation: CASSLSGTGGRGDTQYF.

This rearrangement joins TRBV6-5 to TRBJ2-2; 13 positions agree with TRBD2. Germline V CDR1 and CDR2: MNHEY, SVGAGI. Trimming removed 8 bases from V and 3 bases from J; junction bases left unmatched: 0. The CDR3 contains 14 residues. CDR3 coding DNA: TGTGCCAGCGGACTAGCGGGAGACACCGGGGAGCTGTTTTTT. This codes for CASGLAGDTGELFF.

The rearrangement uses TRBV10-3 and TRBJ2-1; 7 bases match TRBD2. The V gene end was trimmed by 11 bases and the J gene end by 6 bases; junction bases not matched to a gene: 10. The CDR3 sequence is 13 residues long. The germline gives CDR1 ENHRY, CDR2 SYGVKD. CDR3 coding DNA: TGTGCCTCCGGGGAGGGGAAGGGCAATGAGCAGTTCTTC. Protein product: CASGEGKGNEQFF.

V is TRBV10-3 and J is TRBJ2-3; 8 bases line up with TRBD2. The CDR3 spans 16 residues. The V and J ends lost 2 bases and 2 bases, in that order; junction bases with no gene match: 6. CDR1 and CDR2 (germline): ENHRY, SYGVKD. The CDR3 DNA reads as TGTGCCATCAGTGAGAGCGGGAGAGGGGCCACAGATACGCAGTATTTT. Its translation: CAISESGRGATDTQYF.